These 10 T cell receptor beta chains came from one sample sequenced in a study of cytomegalovirus exposure and HLA in healthy donors. With 60 Vbeta and 13 Jbeta primers, the PCR was carried out. Produced via immunoSEQ multiplex PCR; TCRdb's table is partial and in-frame only. The sample spans over 100,000 clones; the ten largest clones claim less than 2%. The specimen sequenced was PBMCs. The receptors stem from a man between 18 and 35 years old in good health and CMV-seronegative.

The chain recombines TRBV4-3 with TRBJ2-1; the D is unclear. Germline CDR1 and CDR2: LGHNA and YSLEER. Trimming took 0 bases from V and 4 from J, leaving 7 bases between them. CDR3 size: 14 residues. CDR3 coding DNA: TGCGCCAGCAGCCAAGATACGGAGTACAATGAGCAGTTCTTC. Its translation: CASSQDTEYNEQFF.

The CDR3 DNA reads as TGTGCCAGCAGCTCCTCGGGACTAGGTCTTGATGAGCAGTTCTTC. This encodes CASSSSGLGLDEQFF. The chain uses TRBV7-2 and TRBJ2-1, with 8 positions matching TRBD2. The V segment lost 4 bases and the J segment 8 bases; nucleotides outside the gene matches: 10. CDR3 length equals 15 residues. Looked up from germline, CDR1 is SGHTA and CDR2 is FQGNSA.

The chain employs TRBV28 and TRBJ1-5, with 8 bases matching TRBD1. V dropped 8 bases and J dropped 9; count of bases not matched to a gene: 12. The germline V gene encodes CDR1 MDHEN and CDR2 SYDVKM. There are 14 residues in the CDR3. In DNA, the CDR3 is TGTGCCAGCCTGGGACAGGCCGGCGGGGGGCCCCAGCATTTT. The encoded protein is CASLGQAGGGPQHF.

J is TRBJ2-5 and V is TRBV5-1, with 13 nucleotides matching TRBD2. The V segment lost 5 bases and the J segment 1 base; nucleotides outside the gene matches: 14. From germline, CDR1 is SGHRS and CDR2 YFSETQ. The CDR3 spans 19 residues. The CDR3 coding sequence is TGCGCCAGCAGACGCAAACGGACTAGCGGGGGTTTGGGCCAAGAGACCCAGTACTTC. This encodes CASRRKRTSGGLGQETQYF.

The chain links TRBV28 to TRBJ2-3; D is perhaps TRBD1 (6 bases). Germline lookup yields CDR1 MDHEN and CDR2 SYDVKM. This CDR3 contains 14 residues. V was cut by 2 bases and J by 3 bases, with 9 bases left in between. In DNA form, the CDR3 reads TGTGCCAGCAGTTTACCGGGGACAACAGATACGCAGTATTTT. Its translation is CASSLPGTTDTQYF.

This chain joins TRBV6-5 and TRBJ2-7, with a possible D match to TRBD2 (5 bases). The germline gives CDR1 MNHEY, CDR2 SVGAGI. Deletions cut 7 bases from V and 5 bases from J, with 21 bases between. This CDR3 is built from 15 residues. Here the CDR3 DNA reads TGTGCCAGCACCAGAGCCGGACTCCCCGGCAACGAGCAGTACTTC. This codes for CASTRAGLPGNEQYF.

This chain joins TRBV29-1 and TRBJ2-7; D is perhaps TRBD2 (5 bases). The V end lost 0 bases, the J end lost 2 bases, and 11 bases lay between the germline ends. CDR1 and CDR2 from the germline V gene are SQVTM and ANQGSEA. The length of the CDR3 is 14 residues. This CDR3 reads CSVEDSDWPYEQYF. The CDR3, as DNA: TGCAGCGTTGAAGATAGCGACTGGCCCTACGAGCAGTACTTC.

The chain employs TRBV11-2 and TRBJ2-2; tentatively, D is TRBD2 (6 bases). Trimming shortened V by 2 bases and J by 2 bases, and 9 bases separated the two germline ends. CDR1 is SGHAT and CDR2 is FQNNGV in the germline V gene. CDR3 size: 15 residues. CDR3 region: CASSLYGGNTGELFF. The CDR3 coding sequence is TGTGCCAGCAGCTTATACGGGGGTAACACCGGGGAGCTGTTTTTT.

The chain joins TRBV6-5 to TRBJ2-7, with D perhaps TRBD1 (6 bases). V dropped 4 bases and J dropped 2 bases, with 18 bases sitting between them. CDR1 and CDR2 (germline): MNHEY, SVGAGI. The CDR3 is 16 amino acids. The CDR3 region has the DNA TGTGCCAGCAGTTGGGAACCCGGGACATCCCCCTACGAGCAGTACTTC. Encoded protein: CASSWEPGTSPYEQYF.

The chain is built from TRBV11-1 and TRBJ1-1; 8 bases map to TRBD1. Germline CDR1 SGHAT, CDR2 FQDESV (reference sequence). The V and J ends lost 5 bases and 6 bases, in that order; junction bases with no gene match: 8. The CDR3 totals 14 residues. The CDR3 region has the DNA TGTGCCAGCAGCACCCGACAGGGGATAGCTGAAGCTTTCTTT. Its protein product is CASSTRQGIAEAFF.